This record looks at one T cell receptor beta chain sequence and its context. The data stem from a study of blood T cell repertoires in COVID-19. Study overall: Spain, Italy and the United States supplied samples that represented acute and convalescent COVID-19. From T cells, B-cell-depleted T cells, or PBMCs came the material, which was cDNA or gDNA.

This CDR3 has 13 amino acids. Germline CDR1 is SGHNT and CDR2 is YENEEA. V gave up 6 bases and J gave up 1 base, with 6 bases separating them. In the study's own analysis: Scientists estimated how many nucleated cells there were by amplifying reference gene primers. Repertoires were generated with immunoSEQ multiplex PCR, while TCRdb's copy carries only in-frame clones and drops some. That table gives V, J and clone size, and the DNA gave D and trimming. Seen here are roughly 32,000 clones, roughly 85% observed once, and the top ten hold 5.5%. Sequenced sample: peripheral blood. This receptor was taken from a woman older than 75 with active or convalescent COVID-19. The chain employs TRBV11-3 and TRBJ2-2, with unresolved D. DNA of the CDR3: TGTGCCAGCAGTAAGCGGAACACCGGGGAGCTGTTTTTT. It translates to CASSKRNTGELFF.